These T cell receptor beta chains were read from a single sample in a study of blood T cell repertoires in COVID-19. Here immunoSEQ multiplex PCR was the method, and the copy in TCRdb shows in-frame clones only, minus some. The data contain approximately 200,000 clones, around 84% of them singletons. The sequenced sample was PBMCs or T cells enriched from blood (not recorded which). The receptors were gathered from a woman aged 25 to 45 who had recovered from COVID-19. CDR3s leave out the opening cysteine and the closing phenylalanine or tryptophan.

J gene | V gene | CDR3 protein
TRBJ1-5 | TRBV28 | ASKMGGNQPQH
TRBJ2-1 | TRBV5-1 | ASSLYVGTTNEQF
TRBJ1-3 | TRBV6-6 | ASNSQGTGNTIY
TRBJ1-3 | TRBV7-9 | ATGETDGNTIY
TRBJ2-2 | TRBV24-1 | ATSDTGQGWTGELF
TRBJ2-4 | TRBV5-1 | ASSQGQQKNIQY
TRBJ2-3 | TRBV29-1 | SVDNSFTDTQY
TRBJ1-1 | TRBV3-1/TRBV3-2 | ASSLRGVPAEAF
TRBJ2-3 | TRBV7-9 | ASSPDSDYTDTQY
TRBJ1-3 | TRBV29-1 | SVVLQGQNTIY
TRBJ2-7 | TRBV7-3 | ASSETSGARHEQY
TRBJ2-1 | TRBV5-1 | ASSLAPGTSGTPNSNEQF
TRBJ1-2 | TRBV24-1 | ATSNGGAWRTDGYT
TRBJ2-5 | TRBV27 | ASKTNHRESKTQY
TRBJ2-1 | TRBV18 | ASSPAAGTSGYNEQF
TRBJ2-5 | TRBV19 | ATYRDRRSQETQY
TRBJ2-4 | TRBV30 | AWSVAAKNIQY
TRBJ1-2 | TRBV6-5 | ASSYAAGFGYT
TRBJ2-7 | TRBV25-1 | ASSEFTAGGLYEQY
TRBJ1-1 | TRBV9 | ASSRGSSDTEAF
TRBJ2-1 | TRBV5-1 | ASRTGTYNEQF
TRBJ2-1 | TRBV10-3 | AISESGRSYNEQF
TRBJ1-4 | TRBV7-3 | ASSLKGGGNEKLF
TRBJ1-5 | TRBV6-5 | ASQGLKNQPQH
TRBJ1-5 | TRBV5-6 | ASSQQGINNQPQH
TRBJ1-5 | TRBV19 | ASSIAGVNQPQH
TRBJ2-1 | TRBV11-2 | ASSLDQGAYNEQF
TRBJ1-5 | TRBV5-1 | ASSQGGGEQPQH
TRBJ1-1 | TRBV29-1 | SADRGTEAF
TRBJ2-3 | TRBV10-1 | AIEDSGGTQY
TRBJ1-1 | TRBV18 | ASSPGQYTEAF
TRBJ1-1 | TRBV2 | ASSSTPGTEAF
TRBJ2-7 | TRBV13 | ASSLRPGLGSAEQY
TRBJ2-1 | TRBV9 | ASSVVANYEQF
TRBJ2-7 | TRBV28 | ASSFKSGVWYEQY
TRBJ2-1 | TRBV12-1 | ASPGTSGYNEQF
TRBJ1-3 | TRBV9 | ASSVETATPRKASGNTIY
TRBJ1-4 | TRBV7-2 | ASSPNRKGHATNEKLF
TRBJ1-4 | TRBV15 | ATSSQGIRGEKLF
TRBJ2-1 | TRBV24-1 | ATSDSSRAGGEQF
TRBJ2-7 | TRBV5-1 | ASSLNSGTYEQY
TRBJ2-5 | TRBV28 | ASRPPGTLGTQY
TRBJ1-1 | TRBV28 | ASAASGGEAF
TRBJ2-6 | TRBV5-8 | ASSFTGMSGANVLT
TRBJ1-6 | TRBV28 | ASHLRQGPGNSPLH
TRBJ2-1 | TRBV28 | ASSLGGSSSYNEQF
TRBJ2-2 | TRBV5-8 | ASSYLAGAGTGELF
TRBJ1-4 | TRBV2 | ASRGGAGEKLF
TRBJ2-2 | TRBV14 | ASSQVGGSPGELF
TRBJ1-2 | TRBV5-1 | ASSLERDYGYT
TRBJ1-2 | TRBV29-1 | SVVGGPYGYT
TRBJ2-7 | TRBV27 | ASRTGTALEQY
TRBJ2-6 | TRBV9 | ASSVGPSGANVLT
TRBJ1-5 | TRBV5-6 | ASSLRLGTANQPQH
TRBJ2-3 | TRBV5-5 | ASSLRTSGTTDTQY
TRBJ1-2 | TRBV29-1 | SVEDGTNYGYT
TRBJ1-3 | TRBV4-1 | ASSQDPGGGRNTIY
TRBJ1-4 | TRBV28 | ASSLGDRPGREKLF
TRBJ1-2 | TRBV21-1 | ASPQEGTGYLGHHGYT
TRBJ2-3 | TRBV5-1 | ASSSRPTGTDTQY